One and the same sample provided the 3 T cell receptor beta chains below, sequenced in a study of neurological immune-mediated disorders. TCRdb fed the 5' RACE reads into MiXCR, producing one record per CDR3 protein. The profile shows 15,000 to 20,000 distinct CDR3 sequences, about 11% of them singletons. Sequenced: CD8+ T cells from blood. Receptors were obtained from a woman in her forties or fifties in good health.

This clonotype has at least ten counts. Given the absence of the conserved phenylalanine or tryptophan at the CDR3 end, a read error is likely. No DNA is shown, since the ends of the CDR3 on it are uncertain; the CDR3 is the one TCRdb lists. The chain links TRBV2 to TRBJ1-4; whether TRBD1, the table's D call, matches the DNA was not checked. The CDR3 contains 10 residues when both ends are counted. Germline V gene data show CDR1 as SNHLY and CDR2 as FYNNEI. The CDR3 here is CASMGRQPLL.

This clonotype was counted at least ten times. CDR3: CAISEGGGRVSNQPQHF. The CDR3 nucleotides are TGTGCCATCAGTGAAGGGGGAGGTAGAGTCAGCAATCAGCCCCAGCATTTT. The genes are TRBV10-3 and TRBJ1-5; perhaps TRBD1 as D (6 bases). Per the germline V gene, CDR1 is ENHRY and CDR2 is SYGVKD. The CDR3 is 17 amino acids. V was pared by 3 bases and J by 1 base, with 16 bases between.

In this sample, this clonotype turned up many times. The CDR3 nucleotides are TGTGCCAGCAGCTTAGACGACGCCGGGGAGCTGTTTTTT. It translates to CASSLDDAGELFF. The chain employs TRBV7-9 and TRBJ2-2; D remains unclear. Trimming took off 1 base at V and 6 bases at J, with 6 bases between the two ends. The CDR3 runs 13 residues. The V gene's germline CDR1 is SEHNR and CDR2 FQNEAQ (reference sequence). Full variable domain (missing parts from reference TRBV7-9 and TRBJ2-2): DTGVSQNPRHKITKRGQNVTFRCDPISEHNRLYWYRQTLGQGPEFLTYFQNEAQLEKSRLLSDRFSAERPKGSFSTLEIQRTEQGDSAMYLCASSLDDAGELFFGEGSRLTVL.